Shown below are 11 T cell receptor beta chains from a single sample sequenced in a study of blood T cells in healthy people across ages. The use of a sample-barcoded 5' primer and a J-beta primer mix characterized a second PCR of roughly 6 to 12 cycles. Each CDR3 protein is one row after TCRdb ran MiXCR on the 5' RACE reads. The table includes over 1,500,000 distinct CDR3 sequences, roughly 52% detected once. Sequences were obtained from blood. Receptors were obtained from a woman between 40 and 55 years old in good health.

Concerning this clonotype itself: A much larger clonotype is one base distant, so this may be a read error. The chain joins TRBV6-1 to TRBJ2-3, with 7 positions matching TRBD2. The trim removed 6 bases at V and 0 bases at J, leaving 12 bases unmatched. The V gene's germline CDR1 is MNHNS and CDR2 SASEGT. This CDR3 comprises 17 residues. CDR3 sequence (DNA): TGTGCCAGCAGCCCTACCATGCTAGCGGCTAGCACAGATACGCAGTATTTT. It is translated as CASSPTMLAASTDTQYF.

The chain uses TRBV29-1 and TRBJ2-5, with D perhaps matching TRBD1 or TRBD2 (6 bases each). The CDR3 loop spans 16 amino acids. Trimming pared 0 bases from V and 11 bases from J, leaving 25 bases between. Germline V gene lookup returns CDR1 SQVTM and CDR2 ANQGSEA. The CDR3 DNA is TGCAGCGTTGAAGATCGCGGGACACTTTACTACAATGAGCAGTACTTC. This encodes CSVEDRGTLYYNEQYF.

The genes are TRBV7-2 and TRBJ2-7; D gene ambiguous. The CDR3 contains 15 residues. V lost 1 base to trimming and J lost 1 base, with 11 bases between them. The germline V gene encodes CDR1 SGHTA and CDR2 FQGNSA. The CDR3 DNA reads TGTGCCAGCAGCTTAGACCGACGCACGTCCTACGAGCAGTACTTC. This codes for CASSLDRRTSYEQYF.

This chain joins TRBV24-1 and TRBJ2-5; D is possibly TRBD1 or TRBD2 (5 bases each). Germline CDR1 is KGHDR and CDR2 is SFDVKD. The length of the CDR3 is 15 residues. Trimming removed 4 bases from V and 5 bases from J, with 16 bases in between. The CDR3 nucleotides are TGTGCCACCAGTGACCCCCAGGGAGTTCGGGAGACCCAGTACTTC. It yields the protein CATSDPQGVRETQYF.

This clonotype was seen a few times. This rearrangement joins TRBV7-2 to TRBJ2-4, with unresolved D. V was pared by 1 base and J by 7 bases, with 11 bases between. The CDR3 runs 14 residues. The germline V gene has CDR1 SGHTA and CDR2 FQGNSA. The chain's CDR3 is CASSLESSRNIQYF. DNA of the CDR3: TGTGCCAGCAGCTTAGAATCTAGTCGGAACATTCAGTACTTC.

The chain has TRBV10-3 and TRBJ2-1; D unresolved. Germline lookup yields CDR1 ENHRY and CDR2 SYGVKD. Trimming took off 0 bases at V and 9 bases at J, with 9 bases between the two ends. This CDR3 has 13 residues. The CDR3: CAISESVHPEQFF. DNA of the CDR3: TGTGCCATCAGTGAGTCGGTCCACCCTGAGCAGTTCTTC.

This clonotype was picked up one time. The CDR3 sequence: CASSLAIAGIAELFF. The CDR3 nucleotides are TGTGCCAGCAGCTTGGCGATAGCGGGGATCGCGGAGCTGTTTTTT. V usage is TRBV5-6 and J usage is TRBJ2-2; 8 positions agree with TRBD2. Germline assignment: CDR1 SGHDT and CDR2 YYEEEE. With 0 bases clipped from V and 10 bases from J, the junction kept 8 bases outside the gene matches. The CDR3 has 15 amino acids.

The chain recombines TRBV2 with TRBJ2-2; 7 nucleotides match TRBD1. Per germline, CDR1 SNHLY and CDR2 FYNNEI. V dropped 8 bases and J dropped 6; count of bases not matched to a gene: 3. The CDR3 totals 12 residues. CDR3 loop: CASHRGPGELFF. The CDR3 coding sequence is TGTGCCAGCCACAGGGGACCCGGGGAGCTGTTTTTT. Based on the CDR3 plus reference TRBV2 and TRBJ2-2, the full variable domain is EPEVTQTPSHQVTQMGQEVILRCVPISNHLYFYWYRQILGQKVEFLVSFYNNEISEKSEIFDDQFSVERPDGSNFTLKIRSTKLEDSAMYFCASHRGPGELFFGEGSRLTVL.

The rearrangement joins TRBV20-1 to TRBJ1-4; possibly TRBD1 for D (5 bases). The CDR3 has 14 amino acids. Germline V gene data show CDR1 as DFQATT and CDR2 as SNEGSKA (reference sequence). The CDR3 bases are TGCAGCCCCTCAACAGGACCGACTAATGAAAAACTGTTTTTT. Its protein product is CSPSTGPTNEKLFF.

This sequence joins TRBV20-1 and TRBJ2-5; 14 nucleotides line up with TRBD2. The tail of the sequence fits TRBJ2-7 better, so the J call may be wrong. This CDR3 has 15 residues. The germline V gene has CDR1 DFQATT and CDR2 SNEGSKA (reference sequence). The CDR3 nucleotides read TGCAGTGCAACCTACGGGACTAGCGGGGGCTACGAGCAGTACTTC. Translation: CSATYGTSGGYEQYF.

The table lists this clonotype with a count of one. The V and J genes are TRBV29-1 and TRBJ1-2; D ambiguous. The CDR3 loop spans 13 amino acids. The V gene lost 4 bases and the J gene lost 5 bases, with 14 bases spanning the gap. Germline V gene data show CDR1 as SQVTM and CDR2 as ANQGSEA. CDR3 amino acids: CSVVYQDGYGYTF. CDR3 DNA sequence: TGCAGCGTTGTCTATCAGGACGGTTATGGCTACACCTTC.